This T cell receptor beta chain was found in a study of T cell clusters in autoimmune cytopenias. Germline CDR1 SGHVS, CDR2 FNYEAQ. This CDR3 comprises 14 residues. TRB amplification used approximately 250 ng of peripheral blood genomic DNA. One tube held mixed TRB-A and TRB-B primer pools for touch-down PCR. TCRdb reworked the multiplex PCR reads into one entry per CDR3 protein, no DNA. The sample shows about 5,000 distinct CDR3 sequences, and roughly a fifth sits with its ten largest clones. The sequenced sample consisted of peripheral blood. V and J are TRBV7-6 and TRBJ2-5; TCRdb calls TRBD1, which cannot be checked without DNA. This receptor was identified in a human donor with an autoimmune cytopenia or autoimmune hepatitis (not recorded which). The CDR3 spells CASSLVKGQETQYF.